The 7 T cell receptor beta chains listed next were all sequenced from one sample in a study of blood T cells in healthy people across ages. Next came a second PCR, run for about 6 to 11 cycles, which used a sample-barcoded 5' primer along with a J-beta primer mix. TCRdb independently ran MiXCR on the 5' RACE reads; one entry per CDR3 protein. The profile shows 800,000 to 950,000 distinct CDR3 sequences, almost 30% of them singletons. A further study also used this sample, focusing on T cells of mothers and their children.

Material for sequencing was blood. Receptors were obtained from a woman aged 40-49 years in good health.

With respect to this clonotype: A much more abundant neighbour one base away suggests this may be a read error. This sequence joins TRBV5-1 and TRBJ2-6; D remains unclear. The CDR3 consists of 15 residues. Germline CDR1 reads SGHRS; CDR2 reads YFSETQ. In DNA, the CDR3 is TGCACCAGCAGCTTGATAGAGCTGGGGGCCAACGTCCTGACTTTC. This sequence encodes CTSSLIELGANVLTF.

The chain combines TRBV28 with TRBJ2-7; possible D gene TRBD1, 6 bases. This CDR3 spans 14 amino acids. The V gene's germline CDR1 is MDHEN and CDR2 SYDVKM. The V and J ends lost 7 bases and 4 bases respectively, with 17 bases between them. The CDR3 protein is CASNFLGGKYEQYF. The CDR3 region has the DNA TGTGCCAGCAACTTCTTAGGGGGAAAATACGAGCAGTACTTC. Drawing the rest from reference TRBV28 and TRBJ2-7, the complete variable domain is DVKVTQSSRYLVKRTGEKVFLECVQDMDHENMFWYRQDPGLGLRLIYFSYDVKMKEKGDIPEGYSVSREKKERFSLILESASTNQTSMYLCASNFLGGKYEQYFGPGTRLTVT.

The chain uses TRBV9 and TRBJ2-1, with 8 bases that match TRBD1. Germline loops: CDR1 SGDLS, CDR2 YYNGEE. The CDR3 length is 17 residues. Unmatched junction bases numbered 5, after V lost 0 bases and J lost 0 bases. DNA for the CDR3: TGTGCCAGCAGCGTAGATTGGACAGGGAGCTCCTACAATGAGCAGTTCTTC. Encoded protein: CASSVDWTGSSYNEQFF.

This clonotype turned up a few times. The chain recombines TRBV9 with TRBJ2-5, with TRBD1 as a possible D gene (6 bases). The V end was cut by 0 bases, the J end by 5 bases, with 14 bases between. The CDR3 totals 15 residues. Germline V gene lookup returns CDR1 SGDLS and CDR2 YYNGEE. CDR3 DNA sequence: TGTGCCAGCAGCGTAGCGTGGGGGCCGGGGGAGACCCAGTACTTC. This translates into CASSVAWGPGETQYF.

With regard to this clonotype: A read error may account for a junction end that differs from germline. The chain uses TRBV2 and TRBJ2-1, with TRBD1 matching 8 bases. The CDR3 contains 16 residues. Germline assignment: CDR1 SNHLY and CDR2 FYNNEI. The CDR3 region has the DNA TGTGCCAACAGTGAAGCTCCGGGACAGGCATCCAATGAGCAGTTCTTC. The encoded protein is CANSEAPGQASNEQFF.

This clonotype was recorded at least ten times. The chain has TRBV12-3 or TRBV12-4 and TRBJ1-1; possible D gene TRBD1, 6 bases. V dropped 5 bases and J dropped 0 bases, with 10 bases sitting between them. CDR3 length equals 14 residues. CDR3 loop: CASSRQEMNTEAFF. For the CDR3, the DNA is TGTGCCAGCAGTCGACAGGAAATGAACACTGAAGCTTTCTTT.

This clonotype was seen more than once but under ten times. The chain joins TRBV6-5 to TRBJ2-5; D may be TRBD1 or TRBD2 (5 bases each). CDR1 MNHEY and CDR2 SVGAGI come from the germline V gene. V was trimmed by 0 bases and J by 7 bases, leaving 12 bases between them. The CDR3 is made up of 14 amino acids. CDR3 coding DNA: TGTGCCAGCAGTTACTCTGGGGGTACGGGGACCCAGTACTTC. Its translation: CASSYSGGTGTQYF.